Following are 25 T cell receptor beta chains from one sample sequenced in a study of blood T cell repertoires in COVID-19. Sequenced by immunoSEQ multiplex PCR; TCRdb stores in-frame clones only, minus some. The sample consists of about 130,000 clones, approximately 86% of them appearing once. The specimen sequenced was PBMCs or T cells enriched from blood (not recorded which). These receptors originate from a woman aged 50 to 60 who had recovered from COVID-19.

The gene calls are TRBV5-1 and TRBJ2-1, with 7 positions matching TRBD1. Trimming took 2 bases from V and 9 from J; bases not matched to a gene: 5. This CDR3 region has 13 residues. Germline V gives CDR1 SGHRS, CDR2 YFSETQ. The CDR3 bases are TGCGCCAGCAGCTTTGAGGGGGCGGGTGAGCAGTTCTTC. It translates to CASSFEGAGEQFF.

V and J are TRBV18 and TRBJ1-3; D gene ambiguous. Germline CDR1 KGHSH, CDR2 LQKENI. Trimming cost V 3 bases and J 0 bases, with 12 bases left between them. This CDR3 spans 16 amino acids. CDR3: CASSPGDVHSGNTIYF. For the CDR3, the DNA is TGTGCCAGCTCACCGGGAGATGTTCACTCTGGAAACACCATATATTTT. Looking up the rest from reference TRBV18 and TRBJ1-3 gives the full variable domain: NAGVMQNPRHLVRRRGQEARLRCSPMKGHSHVYWYRQLPEEGLKFMVYLQKENIIDESGMPKERFSAEFPKEGPSILRIQQVVRGDSAAYFCASSPGDVHSGNTIYFGEGSWLTVV.

This chain uses TRBV29-1 with TRBJ2-5; a possible D gene is TRBD2 (7 bases). Trimming took 3 bases from V and 2 from J, leaving 19 bases between them. The germline V gene has CDR1 SQVTM and CDR2 ANQGSEA. The CDR3 runs to 16 residues. The CDR3 spells CSVDPAGGALQETQYF. Here the CDR3 DNA reads TGCAGCGTTGATCCGGCTGGGGGGGCATTACAAGAGACCCAGTACTTC.

The chain has TRBV7-8 and TRBJ2-1, with D possibly TRBD2 on 5 matching bases. The V end was cut by 3 bases, the J end by 4 bases, with 13 bases between. The CDR3 runs 15 residues. CDR1 is SGHVS and CDR2 is FQNEAQ in the germline V gene. This CDR3 reads CASSLELVPYNEQFF. The CDR3 DNA sequence: TGTGCCAGCAGCTTGGAACTAGTCCCTTACAATGAGCAGTTCTTC.

The chain links TRBV4-3 to TRBJ1-2; TRBD1 matches at 9 bases. The junction had 15 bases not matched to a gene; V was cut back by 4 bases and J by 6 bases. This CDR3 spans 17 amino acids. CDR1 and CDR2 from the germline V gene are LGHNA and YSLEER. The CDR3 bases are TGCGCCAGCAGCCCTCAAATTGGGACAGGGAGCAGCAATGGCTACACCTTC. It specifies CASSPQIGTGSSNGYTF.

J is TRBJ2-1 and V is TRBV5-1, with 8 bases lining up with TRBD1. Germline-derived CDR1 and CDR2 are SGHRS and YFSETQ. The trim removed 3 bases at V and 6 bases at J, leaving 14 bases unmatched. This CDR3 is built from 17 residues. CDR3 loop: CASSSGSGGAGTNEQFF. The CDR3 DNA reads TGCGCCAGCAGCTCCGGCTCAGGGGGCGCGGGTACCAATGAGCAGTTCTTC.

This chain links TRBV2 with TRBJ2-2, with D unresolved. Germline CDR1 and CDR2: SNHLY and FYNNEI. The V end lost 6 bases, the J end lost 2 bases, and 10 bases lay between the germline ends. This CDR3 is 14 amino acids long. The CDR3 reads CASSSISNTGELFF. Written as DNA, the CDR3 is TGTGCCAGCAGCTCTATCTCCAACACCGGGGAGCTGTTTTTT.

The chain recombines TRBV14 with TRBJ2-1, with 7 bases lining up with TRBD2. This CDR3 has 18 residues. Germline loops: CDR1 SGHDN, CDR2 FVKESK. V was clipped by 3 bases and J by 2 bases; unmatched bases: 13. For the CDR3, the DNA is TGTGCCAGCAGCCACCTTATGGGGCGGGGGATCACCTACAATGAGCAGTTCTTC. Protein product: CASSHLMGRGITYNEQFF.

The J gene is TRBJ2-5, the V gene TRBV19; TRBD1 is a possible D gene (5 bases). Trimming shortened V by 3 bases and J by 2 bases, and 7 bases separated the two germline ends. This CDR3 has 13 amino acids. CDR1 is LNHDA and CDR2 is SQIVND in the germline V gene (reference sequence). The CDR3 loop is CASSINRQETQYF. The CDR3 DNA follows: TGTGCCAGTAGTATTAACAGGCAAGAGACCCAGTACTTC.

V gene TRBV5-1 combines with J gene TRBJ2-5, with a possible D match to TRBD1 (8 bases). This CDR3 is built from 15 residues. V dropped 2 bases and J dropped 3 bases, with 14 bases sitting between them. Germline-derived CDR1 and CDR2 are SGHRS and YFSETQ. The CDR3 bases are TGCGCCAGCAGCTTAGGACAGGGAGGGAAAGAGACCCAGTACTTC. Translation gives CASSLGQGGKETQYF. Combining the CDR3 with reference TRBV5-1 and TRBJ2-5 gives the whole variable domain KAGVTQTPRYLIKTRGQQVTLSCSPISGHRSVSWYQQTPGQGLQFLFEYFSETQRNKGNFPGRFSGRQFSNSRSEMNVSTLELGDSALYLCASSLGQGGKETQYFGPGTRLLVL.

The V and J genes are TRBV7-9 and TRBJ1-1; D is perhaps TRBD1 (5 bases). The V end was cut by 5 bases, the J end by 1 base, with 11 bases between. CDR3 length: 14 residues. The germline V gene encodes CDR1 SEHNR and CDR2 FQNEAQ (reference sequence). The DNA of the CDR3 is TGTGCCAGCAGCCAAGGACAACAGAACACTGAAGCTTTCTTT. Its protein product is CASSQGQQNTEAFF. Complete variable domain (other parts from reference TRBV7-9 and TRBJ1-1): DTGVSQNPRHKITKRGQNVTFRCDPISEHNRLYWYRQTLGQGPEFLTYFQNEAQLEKSRLLSDRFSAERPKGSFSTLEIQRTEQGDSAMYLCASSQGQQNTEAFFGQGTRLTVV.

This clone occurred once. The chain has TRBV5-4 and TRBJ2-2; 12 bases are a match to TRBD1. Germline CDR1 SGHNT, CDR2 YYREEE (reference sequence). V shed 5 bases, J shed 7 bases, and the junction held 6 bases outside the gene matches. The CDR3 consists of 15 residues. The CDR3 spells CASRSGTGGFGELFF. Written as DNA, the CDR3 is TGTGCCAGCAGATCCGGGACAGGGGGCTTCGGGGAGCTGTTTTTT.

The chain employs TRBV4-1 and TRBJ2-7; 9 bases align to TRBD1. Germline V gene lookup returns CDR1 MGHRA and CDR2 YSYEKL. The CDR3 loop spans 16 amino acids. Trimming at V came to 3 bases and at J to 3 bases, leaving 9 bases not matched to a gene. The chain's CDR3 is CASSHKTGQGDYEQYF. The CDR3 nucleotides are TGCGCCAGCAGCCACAAGACGGGACAGGGCGACTACGAGCAGTACTTC.

The chain links TRBV9 to TRBJ1-5; tentative D call: TRBD1 (6 bases). Germline V gene lookup returns CDR1 SGDLS and CDR2 YYNGEE. The V gene lost 4 bases and the J gene lost 7 bases, with 15 bases spanning the gap. This CDR3 is 14 amino acids long. CDR3 nucleotides: TGTGCCAGCAGCATGGGGGCTGAAGGACAGCCCCAGCATTTT. It translates to CASSMGAEGQPQHF.

The rearrangement joins TRBV15 to TRBJ2-3; 14 positions match TRBD2. From germline, CDR1 is LNHNV and CDR2 YYDKDF (reference sequence). V dropped 3 bases and J dropped 2; count of bases not matched to a gene: 4. The CDR3 runs to 17 residues. The DNA for the CDR3 is TGTGCCACCAGCAGGCGGACTAGCGGGGGGAACACAGATACGCAGTATTTT. Protein sequence: CATSRRTSGGNTDTQYF.

The genes are TRBV14 and TRBJ1-3; TRBD1 agrees at 7 bases. Per the germline V gene, CDR1 is SGHDN and CDR2 is FVKESK. V was pared by 1 base and J by 3 bases, with 0 bases of the junction left unmatched. This CDR3 has 14 amino acids. CDR3 protein: CASSQAGGGNTIYF. DNA of the CDR3: TGTGCCAGCAGCCAAGCAGGGGGTGGAAACACCATATATTTT.

The V call is TRBV19, the J call TRBJ2-1; D may be TRBD2 (5 bases). The CDR3 sequence is 15 residues long. V dropped 3 bases and J dropped 2 bases, with 11 bases sitting between them. The germline gives CDR1 LNHDA, CDR2 SQIVND (reference sequence). The CDR3 loop reads CASSMISGAYNEQFF. CDR3 DNA: TGTGCCAGTAGTATGATTTCCGGGGCCTACAATGAGCAGTTCTTC.

The chain links TRBV5-1 to TRBJ2-1; D is perhaps TRBD2 (5 bases). Per the germline V gene, CDR1 is SGHRS and CDR2 is YFSETQ. The germline V and J ends were trimmed by 5 bases and 5 bases, with 14 bases remaining between them. CDR3 size: 14 residues. CDR3 bases: TGCGCCAGCAGATCCACCGGGGTCCACAATGAGCAGTTCTTC. Protein: CASRSTGVHNEQFF.

V gene TRBV2 combines with J gene TRBJ1-5; possible D gene TRBD1, 6 bases. This CDR3 has 13 amino acids. V lost 7 bases and J lost 6, with 13 bases in between. From germline, CDR1 is SNHLY and CDR2 FYNNEI. CDR3 DNA sequence: TGTGCCAGCAATACAGGGCTGAGTCAGCCCCAGCATTTT. It specifies CASNTGLSQPQHF.

The CDR3 is CATSTVSGNTIYF. CDR3 coding DNA: TGTGCCACCTCGACAGTATCTGGAAACACCATATATTTT. The chain links TRBV5-4 to TRBJ1-3; a weak D match, TRBD1 (5 bases). Trimming cost V 9 bases and J 1 base, with 11 bases left between them. The CDR3 runs 13 residues. From germline, CDR1 is SGHNT and CDR2 YYREEE (reference sequence).

The chain couples TRBV28 to TRBJ1-2; maybe TRBD1 (6 bases). The germline V gene has CDR1 MDHEN and CDR2 SYDVKM. V dropped 6 bases and J dropped 2 bases, with 19 bases sitting between them. The CDR3 runs 16 residues. DNA of the CDR3: TGTGCCAGCAGACGATTAACAGGGATTCCAAACTATGGCTACACCTTC. This codes for CASRRLTGIPNYGYTF.

This rearrangement joins TRBV2 to TRBJ1-1, with D maybe TRBD1 (6 bases). With 6 bases removed from V and 1 base from J, the gap between germline ends came to 15 bases. CDR1 is SNHLY, CDR2 FYNNEI, per germline. There are 15 residues in the CDR3. This chain's CDR3 is CASSESRGPNTEAFF. The DNA for the CDR3 is TGTGCCAGCAGCGAATCCAGGGGACCGAACACTGAAGCTTTCTTT.

The genes are TRBV18 and TRBJ1-1; tentatively, D is TRBD1 (5 bases). V lost 4 bases and J 4 bases, leaving 19 bases between the germline ends. This CDR3 region has 16 residues. Germline CDR1 is KGHSH and CDR2 is LQKENI. The CDR3 reads CASSLDTGAVGTEAFF. For the CDR3, the DNA is TGTGCCAGCTCACTCGACACTGGGGCGGTGGGCACTGAAGCTTTCTTT.

The chain combines TRBV13 with TRBJ2-7, with D possibly matching TRBD2 (5 bases). The length of the CDR3 is 14 residues. Germline CDR1 PRHDT, CDR2 FYEKMQ (reference sequence). Between the trimmed V and J ends, which lost 3 bases and 0 bases, there was a span of 9 bases. CDR3 DNA sequence: TGTGCCAGCAGCTTGAGCGGTTCCTCCTACGAGCAGTACTTC. Protein: CASSLSGSSYEQYF.

The V call is TRBV11-3, the J call TRBJ1-4; perhaps TRBD1 as D (5 bases). This CDR3 is 16 amino acids long. V was trimmed by 5 bases and J by 7 bases, leaving 20 bases between them. CDR1 SGHNT and CDR2 YENEEA come from the germline V gene. The CDR3 DNA reads as TGTGCCAGCAGCACTCGGGACGGGGAGGTTGGTGAAAAACTGTTTTTT. It translates to CASSTRDGEVGEKLFF.